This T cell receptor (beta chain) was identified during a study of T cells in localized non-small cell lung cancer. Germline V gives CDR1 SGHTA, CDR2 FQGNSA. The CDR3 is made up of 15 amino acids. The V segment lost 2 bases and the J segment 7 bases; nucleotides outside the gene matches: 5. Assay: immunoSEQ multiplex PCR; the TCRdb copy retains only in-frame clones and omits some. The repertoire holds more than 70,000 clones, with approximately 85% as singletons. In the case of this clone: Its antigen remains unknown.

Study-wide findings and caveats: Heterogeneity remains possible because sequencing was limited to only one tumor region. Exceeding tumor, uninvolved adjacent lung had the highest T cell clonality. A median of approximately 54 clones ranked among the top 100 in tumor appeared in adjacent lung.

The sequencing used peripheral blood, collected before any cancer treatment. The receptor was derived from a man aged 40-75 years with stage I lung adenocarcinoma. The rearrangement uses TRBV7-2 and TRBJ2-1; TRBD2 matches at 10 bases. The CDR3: CASSLYTSGVNEQFF. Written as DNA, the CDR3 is TGTGCCAGCAGCTTATATACTAGCGGGGTAAATGAGCAGTTCTTC.